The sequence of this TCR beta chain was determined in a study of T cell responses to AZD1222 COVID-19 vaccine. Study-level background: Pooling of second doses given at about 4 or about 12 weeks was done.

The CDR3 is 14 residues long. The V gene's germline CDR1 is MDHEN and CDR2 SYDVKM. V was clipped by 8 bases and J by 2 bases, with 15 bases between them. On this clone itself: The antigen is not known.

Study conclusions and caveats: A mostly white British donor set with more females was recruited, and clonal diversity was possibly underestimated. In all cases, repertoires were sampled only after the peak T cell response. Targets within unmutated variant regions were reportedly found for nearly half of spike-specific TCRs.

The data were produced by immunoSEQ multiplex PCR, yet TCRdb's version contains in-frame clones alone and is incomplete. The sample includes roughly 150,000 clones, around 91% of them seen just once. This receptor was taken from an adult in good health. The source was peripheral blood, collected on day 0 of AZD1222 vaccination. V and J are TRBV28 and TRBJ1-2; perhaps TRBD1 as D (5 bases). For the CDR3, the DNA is TGTGCCAGCCTAGGGGCGAGGGGAAACTATGGCTACACCTTC. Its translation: CASLGARGNYGYTF.